These 26 T cell receptor beta chains originate from one sample sequenced in a study of cytomegalovirus exposure and HLA in healthy donors. It was with 60 Vbeta and 13 Jbeta primers that the PCR ran. Sequencing used immunoSEQ multiplex PCR; TCRdb keeps in-frame clones, though not all of them. Among around 150,000 clones, more than 65% were seen once, and the ten largest hold roughly 9.3%. The specimen was PBMCs. All receptors come from a man younger than 30 in good health and CMV-seropositive.

The rearrangement links TRBV7-2 to TRBJ1-1; a weak D match, TRBD1 (5 bases). V was cut by 2 bases and J by 10 bases, with 14 bases left in between. CDR1 and CDR2 from the germline V gene are SGHTA and FQGNSA. The CDR3 contains 13 residues. CDR3 DNA: TGTGCCAGCAGCTTACGGGGGGATCTCGGAGCTTTCTTT. Residues: CASSLRGDLGAFF.

This rearrangement joins TRBV29-1 to TRBJ2-1; D not resolved. V was clipped by 3 bases and J by 0 bases, with 9 bases between them. The CDR3 runs 14 residues. The germline V gene encodes CDR1 SQVTM and CDR2 ANQGSEA. The DNA of the CDR3 is TGCAGCGTTGACGGCGGAAGCTCCTACAATGAGCAGTTCTTC. This gives the protein CSVDGGSSYNEQFF.

This clone was counted once. This rearrangement joins TRBV9 to TRBJ1-2; TRBD1 matches at 8 bases. The CDR3 length is 15 residues. From germline, CDR1 is SGDLS and CDR2 YYNGEE. J was trimmed by 4 bases and V by 4 bases; bases with no gene match: 9. CDR3 in amino acids: CASSHGQGSSYGYTF. The DNA of the CDR3 is TGTGCCAGCAGCCATGGACAGGGTAGTAGCTATGGCTACACCTTC.

This sequence joins TRBV5-1 and TRBJ2-7; 7 nucleotides agree with TRBD1. V lost 2 bases, J lost 1 base, and 3 bases stayed unmatched. The CDR3 has 14 amino acids. Germline V lookup: CDR1 SGHRS, CDR2 YFSETQ. In nucleotides, the CDR3 is TGCGCCAGCAGCTTAGAGGGGGCTTCCTACGAGCAGTACTTC. This encodes CASSLEGASYEQYF.

Only a few counts were recorded for this clone. V is TRBV11-3 and J is TRBJ2-1; D might be TRBD2 (6 bases). Trimming removed 4 bases at V and 4 bases at J, with 17 bases between. This CDR3 has 16 residues. Germline V lookup: CDR1 SGHNT, CDR2 YENEEA. The CDR3 reads CASSSSSGGSYNEQFF. CDR3 bases: TGTGCCAGCAGCTCGTCTAGTGGGGGGAGTTACAATGAGCAGTTCTTC.

CDR3 region: CASSAGWSGELFF. The CDR3 DNA reads TGTGCCAGCAGCGCAGGGTGGTCCGGGGAGCTGTTTTTT. The chain couples TRBV7-9 to TRBJ2-2; maybe TRBD1 (5 bases). Germline V gene lookup returns CDR1 SEHNR and CDR2 FQNEAQ (reference sequence). V lost 5 bases and J lost 6, with 10 bases in between. The CDR3 has 13 residues.

This chain links TRBV29-1 with TRBJ1-1, with 8 positions matching TRBD1. Germline CDR1 and CDR2: SQVTM and ANQGSEA. The ends lost 4 bases at V and 2 bases at J; junction bases unmatched: 12. This CDR3 spans 16 amino acids. The CDR3 spells CSVGRGRNDRNTEAFF. The CDR3 DNA follows: TGCAGCGTTGGCAGGGGGCGAAATGATCGTAACACTGAAGCTTTCTTT.

The rearrangement uses TRBV4-2 and TRBJ2-3; 13 bases align to TRBD2. V shed 3 bases, J shed 4 bases, and the junction held 7 bases outside the gene matches. Germline CDR1 reads LGHNA; CDR2 reads YNFKEQ. The CDR3 has 17 amino acids. CDR3 sequence (DNA): TGTGCCAGCAGCCAGTGGACTAGCGGGAGTCTTCCAGATACGCAGTATTTT. This gives the protein CASSQWTSGSLPDTQYF.

The gene calls are TRBV10-1 and TRBJ2-7; 8 positions match TRBD2. The germline gives CDR1 WNHNN, CDR2 SYGVQD (reference sequence). There are 15 residues in the CDR3. Unmatched junction bases numbered 4, after V lost 0 bases and J lost 3 bases. The CDR3 loop is CASSESGLVGYEQYF. In DNA, the CDR3 is TGCGCCAGCAGTGAGTCGGGACTAGTGGGCTACGAGCAGTACTTC.

The CDR3 is CASSLAYGQPNEKLFF. In DNA form, the CDR3 reads TGCGCCAGCAGCTTGGCCTACGGACAGCCGAATGAAAAACTGTTTTTT. The chain has TRBV5-1 and TRBJ1-4, with a possible D match to TRBD1 (6 bases). The CDR3 has 16 amino acids. CDR1 and CDR2 (germline): SGHRS, YFSETQ. The V and J ends lost 0 bases and 5 bases respectively, with 14 bases between them. The entire variable domain, with the rest obtained from reference TRBV5-1 and TRBJ1-4, is as follows: KAGVTQTPRYLIKTRGQQVTLSCSPISGHRSVSWYQQTPGQGLQFLFEYFSETQRNKGNFPGRFSGRQFSNSRSEMNVSTLELGDSALYLCASSLAYGQPNEKLFFGSGTQLSVL.

A single count supports this clone. The chain couples TRBV19 to TRBJ2-1, with 9 positions matching TRBD2. Germline V gives CDR1 LNHDA, CDR2 SQIVND (reference sequence). The V gene end was trimmed by 0 bases and the J gene end by 5 bases; junction bases not matched to a gene: 11. CDR3 size: 18 residues. The CDR3 bases are TGTGCCAGTAGTATAGAGGGTGTAAGCGGGAGGTTTAACAATGAGCAGTTCTTC. It yields the protein CASSIEGVSGRFNNEQFF.

The genes are TRBV5-1 and TRBJ2-7, with a weak D call TRBD1 (7 bases). From germline, CDR1 is SGHRS and CDR2 YFSETQ. Trimming shortened V by 0 bases and J by 1 base, and 17 bases separated the two germline ends. The CDR3 contains 17 residues. The CDR3 here is CASSLEEGQGESYEQYF. CDR3 nucleotide sequence: TGCGCCAGCAGCTTGGAGGAGGGTCAGGGGGAGTCCTACGAGCAGTACTTC.

Of note for this clone: At one end the junction does not follow the germline gene, possibly because of a read error. The V and J genes are TRBV28 and TRBJ2-5, with 8 bases aligning to TRBD2. CDR1 and CDR2 (germline): MDHEN, SYDVKM. The CDR3 is made up of 20 amino acids. CDR3 region: CASSSTSGSGKFVYQEIQYF. In DNA form, the CDR3 reads TGTGCCAGCAGTTCAACGTCGGGTAGCGGGAAGTTTGTGTACCAAGAGATCCAGTACTTC.

The chain links TRBV30 to TRBJ2-3; tentative D call: TRBD1 (6 bases). With 5 bases removed from V and 4 bases from J, the gap between germline ends came to 13 bases. The CDR3 consists of 13 residues. In germline, CDR1 is GTSNPN, CDR2 SVGIG (reference sequence). For the CDR3, the DNA is TGTGCCTGGGGACAGCGGCGGGCAGATACGCAGTATTTT. This translates into CAWGQRRADTQYF.

The chain links TRBV5-1 to TRBJ2-7, with D tentatively TRBD1 (5 bases). V shed 4 bases and J shed 6 bases, with 11 bases lying between them. From germline, CDR1 is SGHRS and CDR2 YFSETQ. The CDR3 runs 12 residues. This CDR3 is CASSEPTAEQYF. Here the CDR3 DNA reads TGCGCCAGCAGCGAGCCGACAGCCGAGCAGTACTTC.

The genes are TRBV6-1 and TRBJ2-5; weak D call: TRBD2 (5 bases). Judging by the DNA end, TRBJ2-7 fits better; the J call may be wrong. Looked up from germline, CDR1 is MNHNS and CDR2 is SASEGT. The CDR3 contains 15 residues. CDR3 sequence: CASSEAPGTSYEQYF. DNA for the CDR3: TGTGCCAGCAGTGAAGCGCCGGGAACCTCCTACGAGCAGTACTTC.

This rearrangement joins TRBV7-9 to TRBJ1-3; the match to TRBD1 covers 11 bases. V gave up 5 bases and J gave up 4 bases; unmatched junction bases: 10. The germline CDR1 and CDR2 sequences are SEHNR and FQNEAQ (reference sequence). The CDR3 extends over 17 amino acids. CDR3 sequence (DNA): TGTGCCAGCAGCGCCCGAGGGGACAGGGGGGTCGGAAACACCATATATTTT. This codes for CASSARGDRGVGNTIYF. Variable domain in full (rest from reference TRBV7-9 and TRBJ1-3): DTGVSQNPRHKITKRGQNVTFRCDPISEHNRLYWYRQTLGQGPEFLTYFQNEAQLEKSRLLSDRFSAERPKGSFSTLEIQRTEQGDSAMYLCASSARGDRGVGNTIYFGEGSWLTVV.

This sequence joins TRBV7-8 and TRBJ1-2; no firm D call. Germline V CDR1 and CDR2: SGHVS, FQNEAQ. This CDR3 is built from 14 residues. The V gene lost 1 base and the J gene lost 8 bases, with 14 bases spanning the gap. In nucleotides, the CDR3 is TGTGCCAGCAGCTTAGGCTCGTATGGAGTCGGCTACACCTTC. Protein sequence: CASSLGSYGVGYTF.

This chain uses TRBV10-2 with TRBJ2-2, with D perhaps matching TRBD1 (6 bases). The germline CDR1 and CDR2 sequences are WSHSY and SAAADI. This CDR3 contains 14 residues. Trimming pared 6 bases from V and 4 bases from J, leaving 12 bases between. In nucleotides, the CDR3 is TGCGCCAGCAGCCGCCCGACAGGCACCGGGGAGCTGTTTTTT. Amino acids: CASSRPTGTGELFF.

This clone occurred a few times. The J gene is TRBJ1-1, the V gene TRBV7-9, with a tentative D call TRBD1 (5 bases). Germline CDR1 is SEHNR and CDR2 is FQNEAQ (reference sequence). V lost 3 bases and J lost 4, with 9 bases in between. The CDR3 is 13 amino acids. This chain's CDR3 is CASSFAGITEAFF. As DNA, the CDR3 is TGTGCCAGCAGCTTTGCAGGGATCACTGAAGCTTTCTTT.

This chain uses TRBV7-3 with TRBJ1-1; 8 nucleotides align to TRBD1. V trimming: 3 bases; J trimming: 3 bases; junction bases outside the gene matches: 3. Germline V CDR1 and CDR2: SGHTA, FQGTGA. The CDR3 covers 14 residues. Here the CDR3 reads CASSFGQGDTEAFF. DNA of the CDR3: TGTGCCAGCAGCTTCGGACAGGGAGACACTGAAGCTTTCTTT.

J is TRBJ1-2 and V is TRBV5-4; D is undetermined. Germline V CDR1 and CDR2: SGHNT, YYREEE (reference sequence). The CDR3 extends over 14 amino acids. The V end was cut by 3 bases, the J end by 4 bases, with 13 bases between. The CDR3 DNA reads TGTGCCAGCAGCTCTCCCGCGGACTTCTATGGCTACACCTTC. Amino acid sequence: CASSSPADFYGYTF.

This clone was picked up one time. This chain links TRBV4-1 with TRBJ2-1; D is possibly TRBD2 (6 bases). The germline gives CDR1 MGHRA, CDR2 YSYEKL. The CDR3 is 15 residues long. V lost 1 base, J lost 1 base, and 8 bases lay in between. The CDR3 sequence is CASSQGDLSYNEQFF. The CDR3 region has the DNA TGCGCCAGCAGCCAAGGGGACTTATCCTACAATGAGCAGTTCTTC.

The chain uses TRBV11-2 and TRBJ1-2; D remains unclear. The CDR3 runs 17 residues. Per the germline V gene, CDR1 is SGHAT and CDR2 is FQNNGV. Trimming removed 5 bases from V and 0 bases from J, with 19 bases in between. CDR3 coding DNA: TGTGCCAGCAGCAGCGGACGATATACGGTGACTAACTATGGCTACACCTTC. This translates into CASSSGRYTVTNYGYTF.

The chain uses TRBV6-1 and TRBJ2-7; D gene uncertain. Trimming removed 5 bases from V and 5 bases from J, with 16 bases in between. Germline assignment: CDR1 MNHNS and CDR2 SASEGT. This CDR3 is built from 14 residues. The CDR3 coding sequence is TGTGCCAGCAGTCTCCTCCCGATTGGCCACGAGCAGTACTTC. It yields the protein CASSLLPIGHEQYF.

The genes are TRBV7-2 and TRBJ2-3; a weak D match, TRBD1 (6 bases). CDR1 is SGHTA and CDR2 is FQGNSA in the germline V gene. Trimming left V 4 bases short and J 2 bases short, with 13 bases between. CDR3 length equals 15 residues. CDR3 coding DNA: TGTGCCAGCAGCTCCCTCAGGGGTTTCACAGATACGCAGTATTTT. Translating gives CASSSLRGFTDTQYF. The full variable domain, its missing parts supplied by reference TRBV7-2 and TRBJ2-3, is GAGVSQSPSNKVTEKGKDVELRCDPISGHTALYWYRQSLGQGLEFLIYFQGNSAPDKSGLPSDRFSAERTGGSVSTLTIQRTQQEDSAVYLCASSSLRGFTDTQYFGPGTRLTVL.